Listed below are T cell receptor beta chains from one sample, sequenced in a study of siplizumab effects on memory and regulatory T cells. Assay used: immunoSEQ multiplex PCR; TCRdb lists only in-frame clones, some missing. Here the sample spans around 120,000 clones, approximately 94% being singletons. Sequenced: non-Treg CD4+ T cells sorted from blood. These receptors all stem from a human donor in good health. Each CDR3 is given with its conserved first and last residue. A D gene is named only where the DNA matches it firmly. Clone size is stated in some rows and not others, as once, few, many or a class when expanded.

j_call | d_call | v_call | clone_size | cdr3_nt | cdr3_aa
TRBJ1-5 | TRBD1 | TRBV6-5 | NA | TGTGCCAGCGGTGGACAGGGAGGCAATCAGCCCCAGCATTTT | CASGGQGGNQPQHF
TRBJ2-4 | NA | TRBV2 | NA | TGTGCCAGCAGTGAACTGAACATTCAGTACTTC | CASSELNIQYF
TRBJ1-5 | NA | TRBV2 | NA | TGTGCCAGCAGAGAGGACCTTTCCCCCGTATGGCATTTT | CASREDLSPVWHF
TRBJ2-7 | NA | TRBV10-2 | NA | TGCGCCAGCAGTGAGTCTCGGGGAAGAGGCTACGAGCAGTACTTC | CASSESRGRGYEQYF
TRBJ1-5 | TRBD1 | TRBV15 | NA | TGTGCCACCAGCAGAGTGACACCCGGGACAGGGCGATTGCAGCCCCAGCATTTT | CATSRVTPGTGRLQPQHF
TRBJ1-4 | NA | TRBV30 | NA | TGTGCCTGGCCCCCGGGGAGCCTGGTGACTAATGAAAAACTGTTTTTT | CAWPPGSLVTNEKLFF
TRBJ1-1 | NA | TRBV7-9 | NA | TGTGCCAGCAGCTTACGTGTTTCTGCAGCGAACACTGAAGCTTTCTTT | CASSLRVSAANTEAFF
TRBJ2-7 | TRBD2 | TRBV29-1 | NA | TGCAGCGTTGTATTTGCGGGAGAATCCGAGCAGTACTTC | CSVVFAGESEQYF
TRBJ2-1 | TRBD2 | TRBV9 | NA | TGTGCCAGCAGCTTGGGACTAGCGGGTCCGTACAATGAGCAGTTCTTC | CASSLGLAGPYNEQFF
TRBJ2-2 | NA | TRBV5-1 | NA | TGCGCCAGCAGCTTGTTAACCGGGAACACCGGGGAGCTGTTTTTT | CASSLLTGNTGELFF
TRBJ2-4 | NA | TRBV5-6 | NA | TGTGCCAGCAGCTTGGCCCTATCCAACCGCATTCAGTACTTC | CASSLALSNRIQYF
TRBJ1-2 | NA | TRBV11-3 | NA | TGTGCCAGCAGCTTAGATGGTAATACACCAAACACCTTC | CASSLDGNTPNTF
TRBJ1-5 | NA | TRBV5-6 | few | TGTGCCAGCAGCTTCGGGCCTCCCAATCAGCCCCAGCATTTT | CASSFGPPNQPQHF
TRBJ1-2 | NA | TRBV13 | NA | TGTGCCAGCAGTTCAATCCGGGACACTGGCTACACCTTC | CASSSIRDTGYTF
TRBJ2-1 | NA | TRBV25-1 | NA | TGTGCCAGCAGATTAACAGGGTACAATGAGCAGTTCTTC | CASRLTGYNEQFF
TRBJ1-2 | NA | TRBV6-1 | NA | TGTGCCAGCAGTGTGGGGGGGGGCCTCGGCTATGGCTACACCTTC | CASSVGGGLGYGYTF
TRBJ1-1 | TRBD1 | TRBV6-5 | once | TGTGCCAGCAGCACGACAGGGGGCGAAAATGAAGCTTTCTTT | CASSTTGGENEAFF
TRBJ2-1 | TRBD2 | TRBV5-1 | NA | TGCGCCAGCAGCTTGAATTCGCGGCTAGCGGCTGACAATGAGCAGTTCTTC | CASSLNSRLAADNEQFF
TRBJ2-7 | NA | TRBV6-1 | NA | TGTGCCAGCCCTTCCTACGAGCAGTACTTC | CASPSYEQYF
TRBJ2-6 | NA | TRBV29-1 | NA | TGCAGCGTTGGGGGATCCATCGCCAACGTCCTGACTTTC | CSVGGSIANVLTF
TRBJ2-1 | TRBD2 | TRBV7-3 | NA | TGTGCCAGCAGCCGAGGACTAGACGGCGAGCAGTTCTTC | CASSRGLDGEQFF
TRBJ1-1 | NA | TRBV27 | NA | TGTGCCAGCAGTTTAGGTCCGGATCCGAACACTGAAGCTTTCTTT | CASSLGPDPNTEAFF
TRBJ2-2 | NA | TRBV11-2 | NA | TGTGCCAGCAGCCTTAGGGGGACCGGGGAGCTGTTTTTT | CASSLRGTGELFF
TRBJ2-7 | NA | TRBV21-1 | NA | TGTGCCAGCAGCCGACTAGCGGGAGTGATCGAGCAGTACTTC | CASSRLAGVIEQYF
TRBJ2-7 | TRBD1 | TRBV5-4 | NA | TGTGCCAGCAGCGCGAACGAAGGGGGCAAGTACGAGCAGTACTTC | CASSANEGGKYEQYF
TRBJ2-1 | TRBD2 | TRBV9 | NA | TGTGCCAGCAGCGTCGGCGGGGGGGCGTCCTCTTACAATGAGCAGTTCTTC | CASSVGGGASSYNEQFF
TRBJ1-2 | NA | TRBV7-9 | NA | TGTGCCAGCAGCTTAAGTCCCCCGGTGAGTGGCTACACCTTC | CASSLSPPVSGYTF
TRBJ1-5 | NA | TRBV27 | NA | TGTGCCAGCAGTACCTGGGAGTATAGCAATCAGCCCCAGCATTTT | CASSTWEYSNQPQHF
TRBJ2-5 | NA | TRBV11-2 | once | TGTGCCAGCAGCGAGGGTCTGCAATCGGAGACCCAGTACTTC | CASSEGLQSETQYF
TRBJ2-3 | NA | TRBV7-9 | NA | TGTGCCAGCAGCCGAAATCAGGGGTCTTTAGCAGATACGCAGTATTTT | CASSRNQGSLADTQYF
TRBJ1-1 | NA | TRBV30 | NA | TGTGCCTGGAGTGCGGAGGGGGGGGAAGCTTTCTTT | CAWSAEGGEAFF
TRBJ2-1 | NA | TRBV5-1 | NA | TGCGCCAGCAGCTTGGTAGGCGGGTACAATGAGCAGTTCTTC | CASSLVGGYNEQFF
TRBJ2-7 | TRBD2 | TRBV6-1 | once | TGTGCCAGCAGTGACCGGGGGAGGGACTACGAGCAGTACTTC | CASSDRGRDYEQYF
TRBJ2-5 | NA | TRBV11-3 | NA | TGTGCCAGCAGCTTAGCACCAGGGCTGGGAGAGACCCAGTACTTC | CASSLAPGLGETQYF
TRBJ1-1 | TRBD1 | TRBV20-1 | NA | TGCAGTGCGGAAACAGGGGGCAACGCTTTCTTT | CSAETGGNAFF
TRBJ1-5 | NA | TRBV5-1 | NA | TGCGCCAGCAGCCTGGGGACGTTGAGCAATCAGCCCCAGCATTTT | CASSLGTLSNQPQHF
TRBJ1-6 | TRBD1 | TRBV11-1 | NA | TGTGCCAGCAGCCTACCCCCGGGACAGAGTCCCTATAATTCACCCCTCCACTTT | CASSLPPGQSPYNSPLHF
TRBJ1-5 | NA | TRBV10-3 | NA | TGTGCCATCAGTGTCAGGGGAGAGAATCAGCCCCAGCATTTT | CAISVRGENQPQHF
TRBJ1-3 | TRBD1 | TRBV7-2 | once | TGTGCCAGCAGCCCCAGATGGACAGGGGCCGGAAACACCATATATTTT | CASSPRWTGAGNTIYF
TRBJ2-7 | TRBD2 | TRBV19 | NA | TGTGCCAGTAGTATGCTAGCGGGGCTTTCCTACGAGCAGTACTTC | CASSMLAGLSYEQYF
TRBJ2-1 | NA | TRBV10-1 | NA | TGCGCCAGCGGCGGAAACAATGAGCAGTTCTTC | CASGGNNEQFF
TRBJ2-7 | TRBD1 | TRBV2 | NA | TGTGCCAGCAGTTCCCGACAGGGCTCCTACGAGCAGTACTTC | CASSSRQGSYEQYF
TRBJ2-5 | NA | TRBV5-1 | NA | TGCGCCAGCAGCTTATCTCAAGAGACCCAGTACTTC | CASSLSQETQYF
TRBJ2-7 | NA | TRBV25-1 | once | TGTGCCAGCAGCCCCCGAAAGGATGCAGGGCCCGCCTACGAGCAGTACTTC | CASSPRKDAGPAYEQYF